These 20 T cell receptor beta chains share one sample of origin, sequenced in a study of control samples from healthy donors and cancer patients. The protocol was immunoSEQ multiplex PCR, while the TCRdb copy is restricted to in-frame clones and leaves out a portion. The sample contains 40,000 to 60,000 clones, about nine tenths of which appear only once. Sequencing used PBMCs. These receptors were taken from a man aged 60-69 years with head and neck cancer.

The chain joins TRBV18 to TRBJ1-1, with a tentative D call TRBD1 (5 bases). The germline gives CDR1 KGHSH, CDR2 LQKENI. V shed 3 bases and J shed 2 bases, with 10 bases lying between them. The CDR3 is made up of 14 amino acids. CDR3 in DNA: TGTGCCAGCTCACCTCAACAGGTTAACACTGAAGCTTTCTTT. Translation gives CASSPQQVNTEAFF.

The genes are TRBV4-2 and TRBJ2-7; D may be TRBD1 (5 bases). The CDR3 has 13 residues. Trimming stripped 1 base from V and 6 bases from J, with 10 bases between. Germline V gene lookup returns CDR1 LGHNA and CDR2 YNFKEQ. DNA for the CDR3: TGTGCCAGCAGCCAAGTTAGGGGCGGCGAGCAGTACTTC. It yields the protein CASSQVRGGEQYF.

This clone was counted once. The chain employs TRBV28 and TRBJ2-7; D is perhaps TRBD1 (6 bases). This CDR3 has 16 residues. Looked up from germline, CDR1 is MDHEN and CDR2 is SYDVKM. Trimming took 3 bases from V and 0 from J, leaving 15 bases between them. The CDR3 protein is CASSFYSAGVSYEQYF. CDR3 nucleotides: TGTGCCAGCAGTTTTTATTCAGCAGGGGTCTCCTACGAGCAGTACTTC.

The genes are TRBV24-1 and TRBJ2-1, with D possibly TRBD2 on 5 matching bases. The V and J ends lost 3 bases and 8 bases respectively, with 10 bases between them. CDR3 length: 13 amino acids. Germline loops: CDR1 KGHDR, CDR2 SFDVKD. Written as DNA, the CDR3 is TGTGCCACCAGTGATACGGGGTTCGATGAGCAGTTCTTC. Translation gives CATSDTGFDEQFF.

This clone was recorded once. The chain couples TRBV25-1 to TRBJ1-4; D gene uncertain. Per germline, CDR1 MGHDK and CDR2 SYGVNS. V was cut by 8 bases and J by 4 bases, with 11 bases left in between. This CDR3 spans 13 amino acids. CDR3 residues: CASSDGFNEKLFF. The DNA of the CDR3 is TGTGCCAGCTCTGACGGATTTAATGAAAAACTGTTTTTT.

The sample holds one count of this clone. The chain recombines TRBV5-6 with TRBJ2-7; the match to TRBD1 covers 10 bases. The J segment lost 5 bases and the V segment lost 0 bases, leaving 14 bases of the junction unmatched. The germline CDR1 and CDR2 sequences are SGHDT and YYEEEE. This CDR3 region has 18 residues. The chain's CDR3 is CASSLVSRGRQGADEQYF. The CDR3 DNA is TGTGCCAGCAGCTTGGTATCTCGGGGCCGACAGGGGGCGGACGAGCAGTACTTC.

The CDR3 here is CASSIGGGAFF. CDR3 bases: TGTGCCAGCAGTATAGGGGGCGGGGCTTTCTTT. The chain employs TRBV7-2 and TRBJ1-1; 7 bases are shared with TRBD1. Trimming at V came to 6 bases and at J to 11 bases, leaving 6 bases not matched to a gene. The CDR3 consists of 11 residues. Looked up from germline, CDR1 is SGHTA and CDR2 is FQGNSA.

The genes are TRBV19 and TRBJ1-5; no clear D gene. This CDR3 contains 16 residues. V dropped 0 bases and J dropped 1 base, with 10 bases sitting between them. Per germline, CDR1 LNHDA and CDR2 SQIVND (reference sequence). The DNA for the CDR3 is TGTGCCAGTAGTATAGATTTTGGGAGAAGCAATCAGCCCCAGCATTTT. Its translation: CASSIDFGRSNQPQHF.

CDR3 in DNA: TGTGCCGGTGGGACGGCGGGGGTTGTCGGAGGGCAGTACTTC. It encodes CAGGTAGVVGGQYF. V usage is TRBV5-4 and J usage is TRBJ2-7, with TRBD2 identical over 7 bases. Trimming took 10 bases from V and 9 from J; bases not matched to a gene: 19. Looked up from germline, CDR1 is SGHNT and CDR2 is YYREEE (reference sequence). This CDR3 is built from 14 residues.

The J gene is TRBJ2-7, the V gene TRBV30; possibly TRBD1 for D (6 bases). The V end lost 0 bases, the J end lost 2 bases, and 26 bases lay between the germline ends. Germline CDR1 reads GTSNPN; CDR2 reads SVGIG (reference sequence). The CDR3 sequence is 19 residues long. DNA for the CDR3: TGTGCCTGGAGTGTCCCTCATCCGATCGGACAGCCAGTCCCCTACGAGCAGTACTTC. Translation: CAWSVPHPIGQPVPYEQYF.

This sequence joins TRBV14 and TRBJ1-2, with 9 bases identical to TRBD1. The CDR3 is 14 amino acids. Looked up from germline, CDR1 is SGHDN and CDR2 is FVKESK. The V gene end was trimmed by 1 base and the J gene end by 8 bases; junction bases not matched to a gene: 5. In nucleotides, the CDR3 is TGTGCCAGCAGCCAAGTTATCGGGACAGGGGGCTACACCTTC. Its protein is CASSQVIGTGGYTF.

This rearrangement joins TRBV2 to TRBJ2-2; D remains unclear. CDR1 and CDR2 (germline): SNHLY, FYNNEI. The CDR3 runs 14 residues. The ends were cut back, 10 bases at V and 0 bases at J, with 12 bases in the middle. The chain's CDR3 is CATRALANTGELFF. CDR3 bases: TGTGCCACCCGGGCCCTCGCGAACACCGGGGAGCTGTTTTTT.

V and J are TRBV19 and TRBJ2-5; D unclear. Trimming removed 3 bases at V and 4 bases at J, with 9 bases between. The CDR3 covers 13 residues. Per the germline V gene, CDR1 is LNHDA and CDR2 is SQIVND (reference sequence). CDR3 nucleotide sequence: TGTGCCAGTAGTATTCAGGTCCGAGAGACCCAGTACTTC. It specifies CASSIQVRETQYF.

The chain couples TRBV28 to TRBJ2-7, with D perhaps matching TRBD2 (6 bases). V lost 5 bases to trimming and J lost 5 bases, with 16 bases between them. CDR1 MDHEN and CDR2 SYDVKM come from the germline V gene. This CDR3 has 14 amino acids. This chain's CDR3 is CASSPQVREDEQYF. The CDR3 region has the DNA TGTGCCAGCAGTCCCCAAGTCAGGGAGGACGAGCAGTACTTC. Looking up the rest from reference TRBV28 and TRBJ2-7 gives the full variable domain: DVKVTQSSRYLVKRTGEKVFLECVQDMDHENMFWYRQDPGLGLRLIYFSYDVKMKEKGDIPEGYSVSREKKERFSLILESASTNQTSMYLCASSPQVREDEQYFGPGTRLTVT.

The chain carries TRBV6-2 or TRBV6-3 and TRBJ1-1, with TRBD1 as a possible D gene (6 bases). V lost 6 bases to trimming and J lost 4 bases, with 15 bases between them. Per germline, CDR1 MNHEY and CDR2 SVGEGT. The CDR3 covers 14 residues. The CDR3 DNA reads TGTGCCAGCAGCCCCCTCTGGGGGGCCACTGAAGCTTTCTTT. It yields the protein CASSPLWGATEAFF.

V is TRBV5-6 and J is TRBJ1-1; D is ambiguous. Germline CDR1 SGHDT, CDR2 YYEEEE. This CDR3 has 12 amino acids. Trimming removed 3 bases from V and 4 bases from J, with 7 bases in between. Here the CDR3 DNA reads TGTGCCAGCAGCTCGTGGGGCACTGAAGCTTTCTTT. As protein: CASSSWGTEAFF. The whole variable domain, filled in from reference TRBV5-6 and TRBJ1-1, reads DAGVTQSPTHLIKTRGQQVTLRCSPKSGHDTVSWYQQALGQGPQFIFQYYEEEERQRGNFPDRFSGHQFPNYSSELNVNALLLGDSALYLCASSSWGTEAFFGQGTRLTVV.

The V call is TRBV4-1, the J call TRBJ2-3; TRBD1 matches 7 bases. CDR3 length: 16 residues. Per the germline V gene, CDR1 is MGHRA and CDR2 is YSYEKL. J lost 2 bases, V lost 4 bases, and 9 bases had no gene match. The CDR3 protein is CASSLRQGWDTDTQYF. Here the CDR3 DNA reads TGCGCCAGCAGCCTACGACAGGGTTGGGACACAGATACGCAGTATTTT.

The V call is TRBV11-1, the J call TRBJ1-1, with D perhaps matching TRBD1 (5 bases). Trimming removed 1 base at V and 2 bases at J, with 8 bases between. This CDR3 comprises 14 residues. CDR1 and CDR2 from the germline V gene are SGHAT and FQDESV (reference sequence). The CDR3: CASSLDRTNTEAFF. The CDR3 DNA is TGTGCCAGCAGCTTAGACAGGACTAACACTGAAGCTTTCTTT.

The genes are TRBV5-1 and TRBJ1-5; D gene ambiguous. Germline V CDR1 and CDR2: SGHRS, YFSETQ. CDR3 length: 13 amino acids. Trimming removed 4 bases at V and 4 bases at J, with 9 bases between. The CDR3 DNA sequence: TGCGCCAGCAGCCAAGTGCCAAATCAGCCCCAGCATTTT. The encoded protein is CASSQVPNQPQHF.

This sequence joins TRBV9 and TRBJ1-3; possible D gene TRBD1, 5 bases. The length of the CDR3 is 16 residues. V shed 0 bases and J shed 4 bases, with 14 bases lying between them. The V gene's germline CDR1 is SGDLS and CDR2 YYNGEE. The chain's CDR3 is CASSVASGRRGNTIYF. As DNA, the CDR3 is TGTGCCAGCAGCGTAGCCTCGGGACGGAGAGGAAACACCATATATTTT.